These T cell receptor beta chains were read from a single sample in a study of CD8+CD57+ T cells in acquired aplastic anemia. MiXCR, applied by TCRdb to the reads, yields one record per CDR3 protein. The table records over 150,000 distinct CDR3 sequences, roughly 54% of them present only once. Sequences were obtained from sorted CD4+, CD8+, or CD8+CD57+ T cells (not recorded which) from PBMCs. The source is a human donor with aplastic anemia. The CDR3 runs from the conserved cysteine through the conserved F or W. Each record gives: clone size, CDR3 length, J gene, V gene, D gene, CDR3 protein, CDR3 DNA. D genes are given only for firm matches. The size of a clone is reported for some rows only, either as once, few or many, or as a class for expanded clones.

once,15,TRBJ2-3,TRBV19,TRBD2,CASSASWTSGADQYF,TGTGCCAGTAGTGCTTCTTGGACTAGCGGGGCCGACCAGTATTTT
.,15,TRBJ1-1,TRBV7-9,.,CASSYSVGGATEAFF,TGTGCCAGCAGCTACTCCGTGGGAGGTGCCACTGAAGCTTTCTTT
.,12,TRBJ2-7,TRBV20-1,.,CSARGAAYEQYF,TGCAGTGCTAGAGGGGCAGCCTACGAGCAGTACTTC
.,12,TRBJ2-3,TRBV7-9,.,CASSLISTTQYF,TGTGCCAGCAGCTTGATTAGCACTACGCAGTATTTT
.,12,TRBJ2-7,TRBV20-1,TRBD1,CSAGRQGFEQYF,TGCAGTGCTGGACGACAGGGGTTCGAGCAGTACTTC
few,16,TRBJ2-3,TRBV6-5,TRBD2,CASSYSVSGGADTQYF,TGTGCCAGCAGTTACTCGGTTAGCGGGGGAGCAGATACGCAGTATTTT
.,15,TRBJ2-7,TRBV12-3/TRBV12-4,.,CASILGAGRVSEQYF,TGTGCCAGCATTTTAGGCGCGGGAAGGGTTTCCGAGCAGTACTTC
.,12,TRBJ2-1,TRBV10-1,.,CASSTTYNEQFF,TGCGCCAGCAGTACTACTTACAATGAGCAGTTCTTC
.,15,TRBJ2-7,TRBV29-1,.,CSVETEGGRSYEQYF,TGCAGCGTTGAAACGGAAGGGGGACGATCCTACGAGCAGTACTTC
many,17,TRBJ1-6,TRBV7-3,TRBD1,CASSFPGGASYNSPLHF,TGTGCCAGCAGCTTCCCAGGGGGCGCCTCCTATAATTCACCCCTCCACTTT
.,12,TRBJ2-5,TRBV12-3/TRBV12-4,TRBD2,CASKGRGETQYF,TGTGCCAGCAAGGGGCGGGGGGAGACCCAGTACTTC
once,13,TRBJ2-1,TRBV10-3,.,CAISGSGTNEQFF,TGTGCCATCAGTGGATCGGGAACAAATGAGCAGTTCTTC
.,18,TRBJ2-1,TRBV9,.,CASRSSPGPPTSYNEQFF,TGTGCCAGCAGATCTTCGCCGGGACCGCCAACCTCCTACAATGAGCAGTTCTTC
many,14,TRBJ2-1,TRBV9,.,CASSAAGTYNEQFF,TGTGCCAGCAGCGCGGCAGGGACCTACAATGAGCAGTTCTTC
.,11,TRBJ1-2,TRBV7-2,.,CASSLYNGYTF,TGTGCCAGCAGCTTATACAATGGCTACACCTTC
many,15,TRBJ1-4,TRBV7-2,TRBD1,CASSFRGRTNEKLFF,TGTGCCAGCAGCTTCAGGGGGCGCACTAATGAAAAACTGTTTTTT
.,17,TRBJ2-3,TRBV24-1,TRBD1,CATSDLDRGPSLDTQYF,TGTGCCACCAGTGATTTGGACAGGGGGCCCTCCCTGGATACGCAGTATTTT
.,15,TRBJ1-1,TRBV25-1,.,CASSDSLQALPEAFF,TGTGCCAGCAGTGATAGCTTACAGGCTCTACCTGAAGCTTTCTTT
.,17,TRBJ1-5,TRBV7-8,TRBD1,CASSLVGTAIGNQPQHF,TGTGCCAGCAGCTTAGTAGGGACAGCCATTGGGAATCAGCCCCAGCATTTT
.,15,TRBJ2-2,TRBV6-2/TRBV6-3,.,CASSYSGANTGELFF,TGTGCCAGCAGTTACTCAGGTGCGAACACCGGGGAGCTGTTTTTT
many,15,TRBJ2-5,TRBV15,.,CATSRDTGSGETQYF,TGTGCCACCAGCAGAGACACAGGGTCAGGAGAGACCCAGTACTTC
once,14,TRBJ2-1,TRBV10-3,.,CAISERQPYNEQFF,TGTGCCATCAGTGAGCGTCAACCTTACAATGAGCAGTTCTTC
.,13,TRBJ2-1,TRBV5-1,.,CASSFSGDNEQFF,TGCGCCAGCAGCTTCTCCGGGGACAATGAGCAGTTCTTC
few,13,TRBJ2-7,TRBV19,TRBD1,CASRGQGSYEQYF,TGTGCCAGTAGGGGACAGGGATCCTACGAGCAGTACTTC
.,15,TRBJ2-7,TRBV29-1,.,CSVTSGDQVPYEQYF,TGCAGCGTTACAAGTGGGGACCAGGTTCCCTACGAGCAGTACTTC
many,14,TRBJ2-7,TRBV10-1,.,CASSEPDIGYEQYF,TGCGCCAGCAGTGAGCCGGACATTGGCTACGAGCAGTACTTC
.,15,TRBJ1-6,TRBV20-1,.,CSARDRADTNSPLHF,TGCAGTGCTAGAGATCGCGCAGATACCAATTCACCCCTCCACTTT
once,14,TRBJ2-7,TRBV20-1,.,CSARAAEDAYEQYF,TGCAGTGCTAGAGCGGCGGAAGACGCCTACGAGCAGTACTTC
.,15,TRBJ2-3,TRBV7-6,TRBD1,CASSATGQPTDTQYF,TGTGCCAGCAGCGCAACGGGACAGCCCACAGATACGCAGTATTTT
.,14,TRBJ1-1,TRBV7-8,.,CASSKASGNTEAFF,TGTGCCAGTAGTAAGGCTAGTGGGAACACTGAAGCTTTCTTT
.,15,TRBJ2-1,TRBV7-6,.,CASRPQGGIAHEQFF,TGTGCCAGCAGACCCCAGGGCGGTATAGCCCACGAGCAGTTCTTC
many,14,TRBJ1-5,TRBV5-6,.,CASSTRGGGQPQHF,TGTGCCAGCAGCACCCGGGGCGGGGGGCAGCCCCAGCATTTT
.,12,TRBJ1-5,TRBV20-1,.,CSAPVADQPQHF,TGCAGTGCCCCCGTCGCAGATCAGCCCCAGCATTTT
.,11,TRBJ2-5,TRBV5-1,.,CASKIQETQYF,TGCGCCAGCAAAATCCAAGAGACCCAGTACTTC
.,12,TRBJ2-7,TRBV29-1,TRBD1,CSVTIQGSEQYF,TGCAGCGTCACGATACAGGGGAGCGAGCAGTACTTC
many,13,TRBJ1-2,TRBV29-1,.,CSVDAPGNYGYTF,TGCAGCGTTGACGCTCCGGGTAACTATGGCTACACCTTC